This TCR beta chain was identified in a study of blood T cell repertoires in COVID-19. CDR1 is LNHNV and CDR2 is YYDKDF in the germline V gene (reference sequence). The V and J ends lost 4 bases and 4 bases, in that order; junction bases with no gene match: 12. The CDR3 totals 16 residues. Assay: immunoSEQ multiplex PCR; the TCRdb copy retains only in-frame clones and omits some. The sample contains 390,000 or so clones, nearly 90% of which appear only once. Sequenced: peripheral blood. J is TRBJ1-2 and V is TRBV15; 7 positions agree with TRBD1. This receptor was taken from a man between 18 and 35 years old with active or convalescent COVID-19. CDR3 in DNA: TGTGCCACCAGCATCACAGTGGGACAGCCCTCCTATGGCTACACCTTC. It is translated as CATSITVGQPSYGYTF.